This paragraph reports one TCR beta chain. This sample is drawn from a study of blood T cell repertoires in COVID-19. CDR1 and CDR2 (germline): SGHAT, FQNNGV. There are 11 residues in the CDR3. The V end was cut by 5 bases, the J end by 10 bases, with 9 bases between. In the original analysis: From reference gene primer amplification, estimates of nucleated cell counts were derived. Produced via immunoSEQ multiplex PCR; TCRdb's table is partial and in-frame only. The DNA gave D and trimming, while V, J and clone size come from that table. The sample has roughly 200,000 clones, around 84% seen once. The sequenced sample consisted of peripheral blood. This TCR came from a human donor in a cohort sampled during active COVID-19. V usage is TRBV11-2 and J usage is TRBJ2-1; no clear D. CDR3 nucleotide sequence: TGTGCCAGCAGCCCCTCGGTGGAGCAGTTCTTC. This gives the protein CASSPSVEQFF.